This TCR beta chain was recorded in a study of T-cell memory formation after mild COVID-19. General study findings and limits: Contracting CD8+ clones were enriched in EMRA, CD4+ mainly in CM and EM. Clones contracting across day 15 to 85 had a balanced CD4/CD8 profile; later expanding clones leaned CD4+.

Germline V lookup: CDR1 LGHNA, CDR2 YSLEER. The CDR3 runs to 15 residues. The V end was cut by 2 bases, the J end by 10 bases, with 15 bases between. TCRdb independently ran MiXCR on the 5' RACE reads; one entry per CDR3 protein. This table holds 90,000 to 120,000 distinct CDR3 sequences, 15% to 20% found once. This clonotype occurred many times. Its antigen is as yet unknown. The sequence derives from a man younger than 35 who had mild COVID-19 (a few samples of this study predate the infection). Cell type and time point are not known. Sequencing used PBMCs or a T cell subset sorted from them (not recorded which). The chain uses TRBV4-3 and TRBJ1-6, with D maybe TRBD1 (5 bases). For the CDR3, the DNA is TGCGCCAGCAGCCAAAGTGGCGGCAGGGACTCACCCCTCCACTTT. Protein: CASSQSGGRDSPLHF.